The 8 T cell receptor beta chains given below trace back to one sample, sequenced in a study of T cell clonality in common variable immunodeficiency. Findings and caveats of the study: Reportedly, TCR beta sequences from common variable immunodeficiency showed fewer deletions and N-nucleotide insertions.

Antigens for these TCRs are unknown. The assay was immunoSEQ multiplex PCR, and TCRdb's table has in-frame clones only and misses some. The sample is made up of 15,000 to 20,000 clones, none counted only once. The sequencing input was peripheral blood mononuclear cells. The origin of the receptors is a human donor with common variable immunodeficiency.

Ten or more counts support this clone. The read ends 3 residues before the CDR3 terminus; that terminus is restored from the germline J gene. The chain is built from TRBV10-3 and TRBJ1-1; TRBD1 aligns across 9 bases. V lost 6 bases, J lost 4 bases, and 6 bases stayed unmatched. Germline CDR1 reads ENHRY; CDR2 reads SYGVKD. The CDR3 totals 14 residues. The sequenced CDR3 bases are TGTGCCATCAGGGTACAGGGGGCCGGCACTGAA. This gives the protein CAIRVQGAGTE. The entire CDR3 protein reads CAIRVQGAGTEAFF.

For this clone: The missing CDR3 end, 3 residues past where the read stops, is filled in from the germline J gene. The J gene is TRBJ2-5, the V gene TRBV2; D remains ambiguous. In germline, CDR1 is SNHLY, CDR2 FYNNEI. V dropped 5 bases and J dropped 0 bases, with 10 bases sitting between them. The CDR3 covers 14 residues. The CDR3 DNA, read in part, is TGTGCCAGCAGTAAAGGGCGGAACCAAGAGACC. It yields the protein CASSKGRNQET. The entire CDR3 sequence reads CASSKGRNQETQYF. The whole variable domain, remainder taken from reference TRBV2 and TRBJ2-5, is EPEVTQTPSHQVTQMGQEVILRCVPISNHLYFYWYRQILGQKVEFLVSFYNNEISEKSEIFDDQFSVERPDGSNFTLKIRSTKLEDSAMYFCASSKGRNQETQYFGPGTRLLVL.

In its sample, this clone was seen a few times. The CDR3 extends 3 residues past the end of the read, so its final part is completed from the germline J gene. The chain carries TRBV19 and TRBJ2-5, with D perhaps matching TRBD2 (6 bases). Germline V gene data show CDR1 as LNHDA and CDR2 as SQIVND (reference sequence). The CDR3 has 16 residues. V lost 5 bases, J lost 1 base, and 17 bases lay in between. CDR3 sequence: CASSLGGRTPQETQYF. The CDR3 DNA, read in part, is TGTGCCAGTAGTCTCGGGGGACGGACCCCCCAAGAGACC. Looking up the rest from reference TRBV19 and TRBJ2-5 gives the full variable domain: DGGITQSPKYLFRKEGQNVTLSCEQNLNHDAMYWYRQDPGQGLRLIYYSQIVNDFQKGDIAEGYSVSREKKESFPLTVTSAQKNPTAFYLCASSLGGRTPQETQYFGPGTRLLVL.

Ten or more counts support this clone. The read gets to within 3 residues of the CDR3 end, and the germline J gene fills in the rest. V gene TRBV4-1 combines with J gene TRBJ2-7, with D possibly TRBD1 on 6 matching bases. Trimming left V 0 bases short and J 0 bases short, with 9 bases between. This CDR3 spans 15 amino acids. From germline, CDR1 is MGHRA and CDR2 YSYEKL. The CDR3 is CASSQENRASYEQYF. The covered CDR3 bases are TGCGCCAGCAGCCAAGAGAACAGGGCCTCCTACGAG.

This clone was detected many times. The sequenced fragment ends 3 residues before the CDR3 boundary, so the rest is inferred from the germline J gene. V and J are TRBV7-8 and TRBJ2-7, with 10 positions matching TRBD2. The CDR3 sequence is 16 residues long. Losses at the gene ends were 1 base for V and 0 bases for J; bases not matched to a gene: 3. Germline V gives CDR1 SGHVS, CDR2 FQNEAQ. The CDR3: CASSLGTSGSSYEQYF. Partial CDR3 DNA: TGTGCCAGCAGCTTAGGGACTAGCGGATCCTCCTACGAG.

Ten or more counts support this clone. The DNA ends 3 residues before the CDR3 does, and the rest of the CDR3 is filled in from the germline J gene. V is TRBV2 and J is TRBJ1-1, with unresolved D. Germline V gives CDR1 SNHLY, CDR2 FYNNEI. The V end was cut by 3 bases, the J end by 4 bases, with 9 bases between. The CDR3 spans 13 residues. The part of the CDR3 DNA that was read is TGTGCCAGCAGTGATTCGACGGGCACTGAA. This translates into CASSDSTGTE. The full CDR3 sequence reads CASSDSTGTEAFF.

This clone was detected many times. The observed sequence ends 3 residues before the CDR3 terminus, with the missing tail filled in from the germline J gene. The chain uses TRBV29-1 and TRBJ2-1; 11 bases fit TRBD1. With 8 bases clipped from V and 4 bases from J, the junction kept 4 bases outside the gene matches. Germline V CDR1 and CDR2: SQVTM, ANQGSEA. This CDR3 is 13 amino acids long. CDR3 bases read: TGCAGCCTGGGGACAGGGGGTTACAATGAG. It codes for CSLGTGGYNE. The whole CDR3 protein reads CSLGTGGYNEQFF.

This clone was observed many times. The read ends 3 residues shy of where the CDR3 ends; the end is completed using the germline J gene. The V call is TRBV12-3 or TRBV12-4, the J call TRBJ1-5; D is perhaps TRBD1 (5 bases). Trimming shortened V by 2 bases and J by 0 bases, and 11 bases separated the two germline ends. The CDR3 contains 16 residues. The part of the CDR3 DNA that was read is TGTGCCAGCAGTTTAAGGGGAGTCAATAGCAATCAGCCC. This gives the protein CASSLRGVNSNQP. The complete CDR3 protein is CASSLRGVNSNQPQHF.